Following are 3 T cell receptor beta chains from one sample sequenced in a study of CD8+ T cells in alopecia areata. The sequencing template was cDNA reverse transcribed from extracted RNA. Profiled with immunoSEQ multiplex PCR; TCRdb holds only in-frame clones, not every one. The data hold fewer than 150,000 clones, with approximately 53% observed a single time. The sample consisted of CD4+ T cells sorted from blood, taken at week 0. These receptors originate from a human donor with alopecia areata.

This clone was observed a few times. This chain joins TRBV11-1 and TRBJ1-2, with unresolved D. Germline assignment: CDR1 SGHAT and CDR2 FQDESV (reference sequence). The CDR3 runs to 16 residues. Trimming removed 1 base at V and 4 bases at J, with 16 bases between. The CDR3 DNA reads TGTGCCAGCAGCTTAGATGTGGGAAGAGAAGGCTATGGCTACACCTTC. Protein sequence: CASSLDVGREGYGYTF. The full variable domain, with the rest looked up from reference TRBV11-1 and TRBJ1-2, is EAEVAQSPRYKITEKSQAVAFWCDPISGHATLYWYRQILGQGPELLVQFQDESVVDDSQLPKDRFSAERLKGVDSTLKIQPAELGDSAMYLCASSLDVGREGYGYTFGSGTRLTVV.

J is TRBJ2-2 and V is TRBV7-3, with TRBD1 matching 7 bases. Trimming cost V 4 bases and J 6 bases; bases outside gene matches: 2. This CDR3 contains 13 residues. CDR1 and CDR2 from the germline V gene are SGHTA and FQGTGA. CDR3 amino acids: CASSSQGPGELFF. DNA for the CDR3: TGTGCCAGCAGCTCACAGGGGCCCGGGGAGCTGTTTTTT.

This chain joins TRBV5-1 and TRBJ2-7, with 16 bases matching TRBD2. The CDR3 has 18 residues. The ends lost 0 bases at V and 4 bases at J; junction bases unmatched: 7. Germline V gives CDR1 SGHRS, CDR2 YFSETQ. As DNA, the CDR3 is TGCGCCAGCAGCTTGGCCGGGACTAGCGGGAGGGCCTCGTACGAGCAGTACTTC. It codes for CASSLAGTSGRASYEQYF.